Sequencing of this TCR beta chain was carried out in a study of T-cell memory formation after mild COVID-19. This clonotype has ten or more counts. Antigen: not known. From 5'RACE with constant-segment primers came TCR alpha and TCR beta cDNA libraries that carried sample barcodes and UMIs. TCRdb analysed the 5' RACE reads with MiXCR anew, one entry per CDR3 protein. The table has roughly 500,000 distinct CDR3 sequences, approximately 20% seen once; the top ten hold 12%. Overall study results and limits: Chiefly within CM and EM were the contracting CD4+ clones; CD8+ ones were within EMRA. Clones that contracted from day 15 to 85 had balanced CD4/CD8; later expanders were CD4+ biased.

The clonotype was recovered from an adult woman who had mild COVID-19 (a few samples of this study predate the infection). Cell type and time point are not known. The sequencing input was PBMCs or a T cell subset sorted from them (not recorded which).

The CDR3 loop is CASSLSGKSYEQYF. CDR3 coding DNA: TGTGCCAGCAGCTTAAGCGGGAAATCCTACGAGCAGTACTTC. V is TRBV7-9 and J is TRBJ2-7; 7 nucleotides line up with TRBD2. The V and J ends lost 2 bases and 1 base, in that order; junction bases with no gene match: 2. There are 14 residues in the CDR3. In germline, CDR1 is SEHNR, CDR2 FQNEAQ (reference sequence). The full variable domain, completed using reference TRBV7-9 and TRBJ2-7, is DTGVSQNPRHKITKRGQNVTFRCDPISEHNRLYWYRQTLGQGPEFLTYFQNEAQLEKSRLLSDRFSAERPKGSFSTLEIQRTEQGDSAMYLCASSLSGKSYEQYFGPGTRLTVT.